This T cell receptor beta chain was sequenced during a study of T cell responses to AZD1222 COVID-19 vaccine. Study summary: Combined were second doses at about 4 or about 12 weeks. Study-level points and caveats: The donor group comprised mostly white British people and more females; the analysis possibly underestimated clonal diversity.

Libraries were prepared by immunoSEQ multiplex PCR; TCRdb keeps only in-frame clonotypes and omits some of them. The table has 90,000 to 150,000 clones, about 88% seen once. Concerning this clone itself: What it binds is unknown.

Trimming took 3 bases from V and 2 from J; bases not matched to a gene: 6. Germline-derived CDR1 and CDR2 are SGHVS and FQNEAQ. The CDR3 extends over 15 amino acids. The sample was peripheral blood, taken on day 0 of AZD1222 vaccination. The chain recombines TRBV7-8 with TRBJ2-7; TRBD2 aligns across 8 bases. The receptor's source is an adult in good health. The CDR3 nucleotides read TGTGCCAGCAGCTTGGGGACTAGGGGGACCTACGAGCAGTACTTC. Amino acids: CASSLGTRGTYEQYF.